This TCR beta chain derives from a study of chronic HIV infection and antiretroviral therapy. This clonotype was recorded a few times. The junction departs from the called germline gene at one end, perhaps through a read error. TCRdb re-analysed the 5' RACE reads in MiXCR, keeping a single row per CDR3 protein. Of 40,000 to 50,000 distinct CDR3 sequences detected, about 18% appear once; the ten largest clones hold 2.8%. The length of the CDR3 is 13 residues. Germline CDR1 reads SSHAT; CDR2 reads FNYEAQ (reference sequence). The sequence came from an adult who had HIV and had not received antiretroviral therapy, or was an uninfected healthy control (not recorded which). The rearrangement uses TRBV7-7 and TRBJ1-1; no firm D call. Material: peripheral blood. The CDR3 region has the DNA TGTGCTAGCAGCTTAGCCGAGGACACTGAAGCTTTCTTT. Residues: CASSLAEDTEAFF.